A selection of T cell receptor beta chains follows, all from one sample in a study of Graves' ophthalmopathy and Graves' hyperthyroidism. TCRdb ran MiXCR on the multiplex PCR reads and lists one entry per CDR3 protein. The table lists tens of thousands of distinct CDR3 sequences, roughly half of them singletons. The sequenced material came from peripheral blood. Source of these receptors: an adult woman with Graves' ophthalmopathy. Each CDR3 is given with its conserved first and last residue. D genes are given only for firm matches. Size is omitted from some rows. Given values are once, few, many or a class for expanded clones.

V gene	CDR3 length	J gene	D gene	clone size	CDR3 protein	CDR3 DNA
TRBV20-1	12	TRBJ2-1	TRBD2	-	CSAALADNEQFF	TGCAGTGCCGCGCTAGCGGACAATGAGCAGTTCTTC
TRBV5-6	16	TRBJ1-2	TRBD1	-	CTSSPGTGDFWYGYTF	TGTACCAGCAGCCCCGGGACAGGGGACTTCTGGTATGGCTACACCTTC
TRBV25-1	17	TRBJ2-1	TRBD2	-	CASSEWLLSGPADEQFF	TGTGCCAGCAGTGAATGGTTGCTTAGCGGGCCGGCCGATGAGCAGTTCTTC
TRBV10-3	14	TRBJ2-7	-	medium-sized	CAISGSGQFYEQYF	TGTGCCATCAGTGGGAGCGGACAATTCTACGAGCAGTACTTC
TRBV6-6	13	TRBJ2-2	TRBD2	-	CATREGSPGGLFF	TGTGCCACCCGGGAGGGCTCCCCCGGGGGGCTGTTTTTT
TRBV14	13	TRBJ1-5	-	many	CASSQGSNQPQHF	TGTGCCAGCAGCCAAGGTAGCAATCAGCCCCAGCATTTT
TRBV7-8	14	TRBJ1-1	-	-	CASSLRVANTEAFF	TGTGCCAGCAGCTTAAGAGTGGCGAACACTGAAGCTTTCTTT
TRBV7-9	15	TRBJ2-3	TRBD1	-	CASSRPGQYTDTQYF	TGTGCCAGCAGCAGACCGGGACAGTACACAGATACGCAGTATTTT
TRBV7-9	14	TRBJ1-4	-	-	CASSQGLVDEKLFF	TGTGCCAGCAGCCAGGGACTAGTTGACGAAAAACTGTTTTTT
TRBV5-8	14	TRBJ1-6	TRBD1	-	CASCLGQGTSPLHF	TGTGCCAGCTGCCTAGGACAGGGAACTTCACCCCTCCACTTT
TRBV4-3	14	TRBJ1-3	-	many	CASSQGSSGNTIYF	TGCGCCAGCAGCCAAGGGAGCTCTGGAAACACCATATATTTT
TRBV6-2/TRBV6-3	14	TRBJ2-5	-	many	CAGSYEEVQETQYF	TGTGCCGGCAGTTATGAGGAGGTCCAAGAGACCCAGTACTTC
TRBV20-1	14	TRBJ1-5	-	-	CSARWGKGNQPQHF	TGCAGTGCTAGATGGGGAAAGGGCAATCAGCCCCAGCATTTT
TRBV7-2	13	TRBJ1-2	-	-	CASSPGLNYGYTF	TGTGCCAGCAGCCCGGGACTTAACTATGGCTACACCTTC
TRBV6-2/TRBV6-3	13	TRBJ2-7	TRBD2	-	CASSYSASGDWYF	TGTGCCAGCAGTTACTCGGCTAGCGGGGATTGGTACTTC
TRBV15	18	TRBJ2-3	TRBD2	-	CATSRALGTSGDLDTQYF	TGTGCCACCAGCAGAGCTCTTGGGACTAGCGGGGACCTAGATACGCAGTATTTT
TRBV12-3/TRBV12-4	16	TRBJ2-1	-	-	CASSPLEGSSRNEQFF	TGTGCCAGCAGCCCATTGGAGGGGAGCTCCCGCAATGAGCAGTTCTTC
TRBV29-1	12	TRBJ1-5	TRBD1	-	CSYTGGNQPQHF	TGCAGCTACACAGGGGGCAATCAGCCCCAGCATTTT
TRBV6-2/TRBV6-3	13	TRBJ1-1	-	many	CASRTAGTEEAFF	TGTGCCAGCAGAACAGCGGGGACGGAGGAAGCTTTCTTT
TRBV20-1	13	TRBJ1-5	-	many	CSAIEHSNQPQHF	TGCAGTGCTATAGAACATAGCAATCAGCCCCAGCATTTT
TRBV2	13	TRBJ2-7	-	-	CASSQGGNYGQYF	TGTGCCAGCAGCCAGGGGGGGAACTACGGGCAGTACTTC
TRBV7-3	14	TRBJ1-3	-	-	CASSSEHPGNTIYF	TGTGCCAGCAGCTCGGAACATCCTGGAAACACCATATATTTT
TRBV7-9	13	TRBJ2-1	-	-	CASSSISYNGQSF	TGTGCCAGCAGCTCGATCTCTTACAATGGGCAGTCCTTC